This TCR beta chain derives from a study of T cell responses to AZD1222 COVID-19 vaccine. Generated by immunoSEQ multiplex PCR, the TCRdb table keeps only in-frame clones and is missing some. The table lists approximately 270,000 clones, around 93% of them singletons. Trimming removed 5 bases at V and 0 bases at J, with 11 bases between. Looked up from germline, CDR1 is SGHTA and CDR2 is FQGNSA. The CDR3 is 14 residues long. The origin of this receptor is an adult who received the AZD1222 COVID-19 vaccine. The chain employs TRBV7-2 and TRBJ2-7; maybe TRBD2 (6 bases). The sequencing here drew on peripheral blood, taken 28 days after the second AZD1222 dose. The CDR3 DNA sequence: TGTGCCAGCAGCAATAGCGGACTCTCCTACGAGCAGTACTTC. The encoded protein is CASSNSGLSYEQYF.